These 6 T cell receptor beta chains share one sample of origin, sequenced in a study of molecular identifiers for immune sequencing clone quantification. A single record per CDR3 protein comes from TCRdb applying MiXCR to the PCR reads. The sample contains just over 35,000 distinct CDR3 sequences, less than 20% of which appear only once. The material sequenced was naive CD8+ T cells from blood, with Jurkat cell RNA spiked in. Described subset: FACS-sorted CD8+CD4-CCR7+CD45RA+ naive T cells. These receptors originate from a human donor in good health. Some libraries in this study had Jurkat cell RNA spiked in.

This clonotype is termed medium-sized. The chain joins TRBV7-2 to TRBJ2-1; D gene unclear. The CDR3 sequence is 14 residues long. Trimming removed 3 bases from V and 0 bases from J, with 6 bases in between. CDR1 and CDR2 from the germline V gene are SGHTA and FQGNSA. The CDR3 sequence: CASSFPLSYNEQFF. CDR3 DNA sequence: TGTGCCAGCAGCTTCCCTCTCTCCTACAATGAGCAGTTCTTC. The full variable domain, in which reference TRBV7-2 and TRBJ2-1 provide the parts outside the CDR3, is GAGVSQSPSNKVTEKGKDVELRCDPISGHTALYWYRQSLGQGLEFLIYFQGNSAPDKSGLPSDRFSAERTGGSVSTLTIQRTQQEDSAVYLCASSFPLSYNEQFFGPGTRLTVL.

A remark on this clonotype: Since a much larger clone is just one base distant, this may be a read error. The genes are TRBV5-1 and TRBJ2-1; a weak D match, TRBD1 (6 bases). The CDR3 loop spans 14 amino acids. CDR1 and CDR2 (germline): SGHRS, YFSETQ. The V end was cut by 7 bases, the J end by 4 bases, with 15 bases between. The CDR3 nucleotides are TGCGCCAGCCGTTACGGGACATTTTACAATGAGCAGTTCTTC. Translated, it gives CASRYGTFYNEQFF.

Regarding this clonotype: This sequence may be a read error, since a much larger clone differs from it by one base. This chain links TRBV7-6 with TRBJ2-2; 7 nucleotides match TRBD1. CDR1 SGHVS and CDR2 FNYEAQ come from the germline V gene. The V and J ends lost 11 bases and 1 base, in that order; junction bases with no gene match: 10. The CDR3 loop spans 15 amino acids. The CDR3 DNA reads TGTGCCGCCTCTCCCGGGACAGTGAACACCGGGGAGCTGTTTTTT. Amino acids: CAASPGTVNTGELFF.

This clonotype appeared many times. This CDR3 is CASSVGDGTGELFF. CDR3 DNA: TGTGCCAGCAGCGTCGGTGACGGAACCGGGGAGCTGTTTTTT. V gene TRBV9 combines with J gene TRBJ2-2; no reliable D call. This CDR3 has 14 amino acids. The germline V and J ends were trimmed by 2 bases and 5 bases, with 10 bases remaining between them. Germline CDR1 is SGDLS and CDR2 is YYNGEE.

The sample holds many counts of this clonotype. The V call is TRBV7-8, the J call TRBJ1-4, with D unclear. CDR1 and CDR2 from the germline V gene are SGHVS and FQNEAQ. CDR3 length: 15 amino acids. V lost 5 bases to trimming and J lost 0 bases, with 10 bases between them. The CDR3 sequence: CASSPGPSTNEKLFF. The DNA for the CDR3 is TGTGCCAGCAGCCCAGGACCCTCAACTAATGAAAAACTGTTTTTT.

This clonotype came up many times. CDR3 bases: TGTGCCACCAGTGATTTGGACAGCTACGAGCAGTACTTC. It yields the protein CATSDLDSYEQYF. The rearrangement joins TRBV24-1 to TRBJ2-7; tentatively, D is TRBD1 (5 bases). CDR1 KGHDR and CDR2 SFDVKD come from the germline V gene. V lost 0 bases, J lost 3 bases, and 5 bases lay in between. This CDR3 is 13 amino acids long.